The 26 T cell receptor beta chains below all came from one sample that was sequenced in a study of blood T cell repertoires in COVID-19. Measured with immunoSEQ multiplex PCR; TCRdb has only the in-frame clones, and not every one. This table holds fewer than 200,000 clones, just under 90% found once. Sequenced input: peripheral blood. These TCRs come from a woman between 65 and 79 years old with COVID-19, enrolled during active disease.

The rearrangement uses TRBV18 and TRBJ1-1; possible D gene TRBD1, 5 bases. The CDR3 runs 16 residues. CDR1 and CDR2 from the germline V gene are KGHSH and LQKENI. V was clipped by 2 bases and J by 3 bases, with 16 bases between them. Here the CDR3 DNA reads TGTGCCAGCTCACCAGGGATTGGGGGGACGGACACTGAAGCTTTCTTT. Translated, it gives CASSPGIGGTDTEAFF.

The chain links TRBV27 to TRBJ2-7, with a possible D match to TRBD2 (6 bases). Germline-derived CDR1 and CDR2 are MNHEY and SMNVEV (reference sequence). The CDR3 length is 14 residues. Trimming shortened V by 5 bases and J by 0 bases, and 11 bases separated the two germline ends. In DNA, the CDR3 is TGTGCCAGCAGTCTAGCGTTAAGCTCCTACGAGCAGTACTTC. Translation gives CASSLALSSYEQYF.

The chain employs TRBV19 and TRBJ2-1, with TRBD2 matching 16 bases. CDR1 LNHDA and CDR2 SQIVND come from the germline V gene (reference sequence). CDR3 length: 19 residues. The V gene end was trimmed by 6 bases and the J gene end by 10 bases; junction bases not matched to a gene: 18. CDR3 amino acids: CASRGSYREGLAGGQEQFF. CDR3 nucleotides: TGTGCCAGTAGGGGGTCCTATCGGGAGGGACTAGCGGGAGGGCAGGAGCAGTTCTTC.

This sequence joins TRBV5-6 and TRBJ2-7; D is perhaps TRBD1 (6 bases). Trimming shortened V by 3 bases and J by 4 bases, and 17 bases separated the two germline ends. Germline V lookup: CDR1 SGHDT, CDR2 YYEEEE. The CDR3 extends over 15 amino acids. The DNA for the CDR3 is TGTGCCAGCAGCTCCAAGGGGCGGACAGCTTACGAGCAGTACTTC. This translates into CASSSKGRTAYEQYF.

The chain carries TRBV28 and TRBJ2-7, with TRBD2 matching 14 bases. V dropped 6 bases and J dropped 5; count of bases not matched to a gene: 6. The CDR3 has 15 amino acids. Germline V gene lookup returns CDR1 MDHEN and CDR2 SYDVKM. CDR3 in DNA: TGTGCCAGCAGCCTAGGACTAGCGGGAGGCAACGAGCAGTACTTC. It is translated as CASSLGLAGGNEQYF.

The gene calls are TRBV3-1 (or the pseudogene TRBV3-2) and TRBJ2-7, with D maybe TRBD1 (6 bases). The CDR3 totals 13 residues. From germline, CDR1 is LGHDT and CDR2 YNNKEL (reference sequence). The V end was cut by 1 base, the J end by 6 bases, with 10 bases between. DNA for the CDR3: TGTGCCAGCAGCCAAGGGGGGCTCGCCGAGCAGTACTTC. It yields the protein CASSQGGLAEQYF.

The CDR3 nucleotides read TGTGCCAGCAGTTATGGGGCATCGACTGCTGAGCAGTTCTTC. Protein product: CASSYGASTAEQFF. The rearrangement uses TRBV6-5 and TRBJ2-1, with a weak D call TRBD1 (5 bases). Trimming removed 3 bases from V and 9 bases from J, with 15 bases in between. This CDR3 comprises 14 residues. Germline loops: CDR1 MNHEY, CDR2 SVGAGI.

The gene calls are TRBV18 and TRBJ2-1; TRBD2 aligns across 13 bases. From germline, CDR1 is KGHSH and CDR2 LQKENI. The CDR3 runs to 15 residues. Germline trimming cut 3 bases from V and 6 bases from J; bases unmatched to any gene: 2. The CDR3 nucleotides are TGTGCCAGCTCACCTTGGACTAGCGGGGGCAATGAGCAGTTCTTC. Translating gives CASSPWTSGGNEQFF.

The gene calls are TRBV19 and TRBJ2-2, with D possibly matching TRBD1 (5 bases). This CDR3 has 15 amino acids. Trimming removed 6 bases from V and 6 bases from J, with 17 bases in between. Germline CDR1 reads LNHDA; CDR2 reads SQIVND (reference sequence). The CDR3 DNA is TGTGCCAGTAGAACAGTACCCCAAGGGGCCGGGGAGCTGTTTTTT. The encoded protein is CASRTVPQGAGELFF.

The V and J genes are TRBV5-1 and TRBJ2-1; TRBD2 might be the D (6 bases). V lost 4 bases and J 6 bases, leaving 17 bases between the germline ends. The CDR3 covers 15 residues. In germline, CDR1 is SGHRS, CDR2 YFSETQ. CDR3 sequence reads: CASSPVEGLVNEQFF. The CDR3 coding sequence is TGCGCCAGCAGCCCCGTGGAGGGATTAGTCAATGAGCAGTTCTTC.

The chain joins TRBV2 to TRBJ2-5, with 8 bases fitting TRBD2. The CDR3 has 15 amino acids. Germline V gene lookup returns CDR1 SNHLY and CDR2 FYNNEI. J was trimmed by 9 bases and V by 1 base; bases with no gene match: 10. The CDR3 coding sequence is TGTGCCAGCAGTGAAGGACGGACTAGCCCCGGGGCCCAGTACTTC. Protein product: CASSEGRTSPGAQYF.

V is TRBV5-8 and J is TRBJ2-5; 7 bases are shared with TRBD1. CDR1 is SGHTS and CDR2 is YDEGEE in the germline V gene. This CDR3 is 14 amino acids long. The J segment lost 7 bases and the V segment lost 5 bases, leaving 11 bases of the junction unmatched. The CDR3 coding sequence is TGTGCCAGCAGGGCCGGGACAGCCCCCGGGACCCAGTACTTC. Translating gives CASRAGTAPGTQYF. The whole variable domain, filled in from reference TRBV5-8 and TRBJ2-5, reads EAGVTQSPTHLIKTRGQQATLRCSPISGHTSVYWYQQALGLGLQFLLWYDEGEERNRGNFPPRFSGRQFPNYSSELNVNALELEDSALYLCASRAGTAPGTQYFGPGTRLLVL.

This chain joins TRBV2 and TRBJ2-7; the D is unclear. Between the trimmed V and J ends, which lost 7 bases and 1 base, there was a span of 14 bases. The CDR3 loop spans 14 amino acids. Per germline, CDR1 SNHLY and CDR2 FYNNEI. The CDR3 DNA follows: TGTGCCAGCACTGACCCCTCCTTTTCCTACGAGCAGTACTTC. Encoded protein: CASTDPSFSYEQYF.

CDR3 amino acids: CASSQSQGGGTNYGYTF. For the CDR3, the DNA is TGCGCCAGCAGCCAATCCCAGGGGGGAGGAACTAACTATGGCTACACCTTC. This chain connects TRBV4-1 to TRBJ1-2; TRBD1 agrees at 7 bases. CDR3 length equals 17 residues. Germline V gene data show CDR1 as MGHRA and CDR2 as YSYEKL. Trimming at V came to 2 bases and at J to 0 bases, leaving 9 bases not matched to a gene.

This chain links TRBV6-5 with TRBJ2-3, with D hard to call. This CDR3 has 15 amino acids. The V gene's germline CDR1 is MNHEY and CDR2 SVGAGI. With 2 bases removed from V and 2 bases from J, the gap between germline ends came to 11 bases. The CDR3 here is CASSYTTRYTDTQYF. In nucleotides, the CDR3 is TGTGCCAGCAGTTACACCACCAGATACACAGATACGCAGTATTTT.

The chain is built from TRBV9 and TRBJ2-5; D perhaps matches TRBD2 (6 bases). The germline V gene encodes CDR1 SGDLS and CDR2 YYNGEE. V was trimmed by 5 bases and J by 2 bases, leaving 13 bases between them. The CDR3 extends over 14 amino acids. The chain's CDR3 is CASSFGGEQETQYF. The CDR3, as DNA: TGTGCCAGCAGTTTCGGGGGAGAGCAAGAGACCCAGTACTTC.

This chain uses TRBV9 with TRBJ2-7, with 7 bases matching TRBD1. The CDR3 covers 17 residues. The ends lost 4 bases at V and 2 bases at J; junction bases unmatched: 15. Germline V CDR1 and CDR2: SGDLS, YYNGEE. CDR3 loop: CASSSNAANRGPYEQYF. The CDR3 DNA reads TGTGCCAGCAGCTCCAATGCGGCGAACAGGGGCCCCTACGAGCAGTACTTC.

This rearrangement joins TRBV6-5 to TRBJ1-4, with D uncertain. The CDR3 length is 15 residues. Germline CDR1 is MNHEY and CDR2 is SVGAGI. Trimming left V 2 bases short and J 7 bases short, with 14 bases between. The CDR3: CASSYGPKGGEKLFF. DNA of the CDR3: TGTGCCAGCAGTTACGGTCCTAAGGGAGGTGAAAAACTGTTTTTT.

The CDR3: CASSLVGSMSYEQYF. The CDR3 DNA sequence: TGTGCCAGCAGCTTGGTTGGCAGTATGTCCTACGAGCAGTACTTC. The chain uses TRBV5-4 and TRBJ2-7, with D uncertain. Between the trimmed V and J ends, which lost 0 bases and 1 base, there was a span of 11 bases. This CDR3 is 15 amino acids long. Germline V gene lookup returns CDR1 SGHNT and CDR2 YYREEE (reference sequence).

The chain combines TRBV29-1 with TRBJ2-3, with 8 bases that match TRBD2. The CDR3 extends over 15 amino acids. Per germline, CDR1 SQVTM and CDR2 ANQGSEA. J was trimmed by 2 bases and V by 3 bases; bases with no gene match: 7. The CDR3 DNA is TGCAGCGTTGACGCGGGGGGAAGAGCCACAGATACGCAGTATTTT. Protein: CSVDAGGRATDTQYF.

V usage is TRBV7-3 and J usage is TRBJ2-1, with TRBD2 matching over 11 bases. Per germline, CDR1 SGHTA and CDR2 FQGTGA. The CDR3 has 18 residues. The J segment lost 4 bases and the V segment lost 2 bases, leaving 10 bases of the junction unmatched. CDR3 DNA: TGTGCCAGCAGCTTAGCACTAGCGGGAGAGGGGGATTACAATGAGCAGTTCTTC. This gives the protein CASSLALAGEGDYNEQFF.

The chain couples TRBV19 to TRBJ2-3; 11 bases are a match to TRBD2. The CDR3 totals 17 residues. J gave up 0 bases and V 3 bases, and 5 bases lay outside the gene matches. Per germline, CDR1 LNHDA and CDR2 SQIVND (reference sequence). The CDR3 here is CASSMGLAEVSTDTQYF. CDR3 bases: TGTGCCAGTAGTATGGGACTAGCGGAAGTTAGCACAGATACGCAGTATTTT.

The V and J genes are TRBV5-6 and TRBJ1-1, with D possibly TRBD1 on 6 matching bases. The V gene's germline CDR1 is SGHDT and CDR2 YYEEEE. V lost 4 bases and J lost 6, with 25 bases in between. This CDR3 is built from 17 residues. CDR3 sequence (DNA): TGTGCCAGCAGCCCGCCTCGGCAGGGGCCTTCGGTCTCTGAAGCTTTCTTT. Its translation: CASSPPRQGPSVSEAFF. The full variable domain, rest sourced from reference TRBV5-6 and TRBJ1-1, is DAGVTQSPTHLIKTRGQQVTLRCSPKSGHDTVSWYQQALGQGPQFIFQYYEEEERQRGNFPDRFSGHQFPNYSSELNVNALLLGDSALYLCASSPPRQGPSVSEAFFGQGTRLTVV.

The CDR3 protein is CASGHTVNTEAFF. DNA for the CDR3: TGTGCCAGCGGGCATACGGTGAACACTGAAGCTTTCTTT. V is TRBV2 and J is TRBJ1-1, with no clear D. Trimming removed 8 bases from V and 0 bases from J, with 10 bases in between. This CDR3 has 13 residues. The germline V gene has CDR1 SNHLY and CDR2 FYNNEI. Looking up the rest from reference TRBV2 and TRBJ1-1 gives the full variable domain: EPEVTQTPSHQVTQMGQEVILRCVPISNHLYFYWYRQILGQKVEFLVSFYNNEISEKSEIFDDQFSVERPDGSNFTLKIRSTKLEDSAMYFCASGHTVNTEAFFGQGTRLTVV.

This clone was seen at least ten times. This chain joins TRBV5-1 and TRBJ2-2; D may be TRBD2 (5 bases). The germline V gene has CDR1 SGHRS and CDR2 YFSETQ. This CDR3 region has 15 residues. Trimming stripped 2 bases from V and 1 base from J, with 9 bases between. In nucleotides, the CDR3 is TGCGCCAGCAGCTTCCAAGCGGTGAACACCGGGGAGCTGTTTTTT. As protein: CASSFQAVNTGELFF.

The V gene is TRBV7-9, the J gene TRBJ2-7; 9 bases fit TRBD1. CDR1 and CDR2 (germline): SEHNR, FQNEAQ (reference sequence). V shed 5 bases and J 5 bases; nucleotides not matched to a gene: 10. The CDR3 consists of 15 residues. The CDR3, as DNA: TGTGCCAGCAGCAAACCGGGACAGGGTTGGCACGAGCAGTACTTC. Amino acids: CASSKPGQGWHEQYF.